This T cell receptor beta chain was sequenced in a study of cytomegalovirus exposure and HLA in healthy donors. Study observations and caveats: Researchers catalogued some 160 TCR beta chains as cytomegalovirus-associated.

CDR1 and CDR2 from the germline V gene are LGHNA and YSLEER. This CDR3 is built from 18 residues. The trim removed 0 bases at V and 1 base at J, leaving 10 bases unmatched. PCR was performed using 60 Vbeta and 13 Jbeta primers. The repertoire was sequenced with immunoSEQ multiplex PCR; TCRdb's copy has only in-frame clones and lacks some. Of approximately 130,000 clones in the sample, around 86% were seen once. Remarks on this clone: The target antigen is unknown.

Specimen: PBMCs. This clonotype was sampled from a woman between 45 and 60 years old in good health and CMV-seropositive. The chain couples TRBV4-3 to TRBJ1-1; 8 bases are a match to TRBD1. The CDR3 sequence is CASSQDPTGEWANTEAFF. The CDR3 region has the DNA TGCGCCAGCAGCCAAGATCCGACAGGGGAATGGGCGAACACTGAAGCTTTCTTT.